This T cell receptor beta chain was recovered during a study of memory CD4+ T cells and cytomegalovirus serostatus. Study context: Healthy Belgian adult donors included about nine CMV-positive and 24 CMV-negative people. The study's findings and limits: Suggested: most of the CMV-linked TCR signature lies in CD4+ memory cells. Of under 200 reported CMV TCRbeta sequences, 55 to 80 were found in memory CD4+ repertoires.

Method: immunoSEQ multiplex PCR; TCRdb's copy keeps in-frame clones and lacks some. The repertoire holds tens of thousands of clones, with about four fifths as singletons. The CDR3 totals 15 residues. V was trimmed by 6 bases and J by 1 base, leaving 13 bases between them. Germline V gene sequence: CDR1 SGHTA, CDR2 FQGNSA. Single viable CD3+CD4+CD8-CD45RO+ cells were sorted as the memory CD4+ T cells. Total CD4+ T cells were enriched by CD4 positive selection. A remark on this clone: No antigen is known for it.

The rearrangement joins TRBV7-2 to TRBJ1-5; perhaps TRBD1 as D (6 bases). The sequenced sample was memory CD4+ T cells from blood. The TCR originated in an adult in good health and CMV-seronegative. Some clones in this sample may be carry-over from other donors' samples. Here the CDR3 DNA reads TGTGCCAGCAGTGCCGGGACATTAAGCAATCAGCCCCAGCATTTT. Translating it yields CASSAGTLSNQPQHF.